This TCR beta chain was recorded in a study of beta chain features in type 1 diabetes. Germline CDR1 SEHNR, CDR2 FQNEAQ (reference sequence). The V gene lost 1 base and the J gene lost 4 bases, with 14 bases spanning the gap. There are 15 residues in the CDR3. Expressed TCRB transcripts were sequenced because the isolated RNA had all been reverse transcribed beforehand. The read count averaged around 3.6 million across naive, central memory and regulatory T cell samples. Profiled with immunoSEQ multiplex PCR; TCRdb holds only in-frame clones, not every one. The sample carries some 330,000 clones, roughly 11% recorded once. Study conclusions and caveats: Type 1 diabetes patients had TCRB CDR3s that were shorter (moderately but significantly so) in all four CD4+ subsets. A PCR bias possibly favoring shorter templates would apply equally to patients and controls.

Stem cell-like memory, regulatory, central memory and naive CD4+ cells were sorted via CD45RO/CCR7/CD25/CD127/CD95/CD27. This clone has a handful of counts. The antigen is unknown. The chain combines TRBV7-9 with TRBJ2-7, with a weak D call TRBD1 (6 bases). The sample consisted of naive CD4+ T cells from blood. The TCR sequence derives from a woman aged 30 to 39 in good health. CDR3 protein: CASSLGRLRGYEQYF. In DNA form, the CDR3 reads TGTGCCAGCAGCTTAGGGCGTCTCAGGGGTTACGAGCAGTACTTC.